The clone carrying this T cell receptor (beta chain) was seen just once. The sample is drawn from a study of blood T cell repertoires in COVID-19. Libraries were prepared by immunoSEQ multiplex PCR; TCRdb keeps only in-frame clonotypes and omits some of them. The top ten hold less than 3.5% of the sample, which has 150,000 to 200,000 clones, about four fifths seen once. Trimming left V 0 bases short and J 0 bases short, with 18 bases between. The CDR3 spans 19 residues. Germline V gives CDR1 LNHDA, CDR2 SQIVND (reference sequence). The receptor was isolated from a woman under 40 who had been exposed to COVID-19. This rearrangement joins TRBV19 to TRBJ1-5; maybe TRBD1 (5 bases). The sequenced material came from PBMCs or T cells enriched from blood (not recorded which). The CDR3: CASSIDLLWEGRSNQPQHF. As DNA, the CDR3 is TGTGCCAGTAGTATAGATCTTCTTTGGGAGGGACGTAGCAATCAGCCCCAGCATTTT.